The 10 T cell receptor beta chains presented below share a single source sample, sequenced in a study of shared clonotypes between healthy human individuals. Assay used: immunoSEQ multiplex PCR; TCRdb lists only in-frame clones, some missing. The table has fewer than 2.5 million clones, 93% seen once. Material: naive CD4+ T cells from PBMCs. Documented subset: CD45RA+ positively selected. These TCRs come from a man between 18 and 35 years old in good health. Some clones in this sample may be carry-over from other donors' samples.

This chain connects TRBV28 to TRBJ2-7; no clear D. Germline V gene sequence: CDR1 MDHEN, CDR2 SYDVKM. This CDR3 region has 14 residues. Trimming left V 7 bases short and J 5 bases short, with 18 bases between. Here the CDR3 reads CASISPTYKDEQYF. In nucleotides, the CDR3 is TGTGCCAGCATTTCTCCCACGTATAAGGACGAGCAGTACTTC.

V usage is TRBV10-3 and J usage is TRBJ2-2; 13 positions agree with TRBD2. The CDR3 sequence is 17 residues long. V gave up 2 bases and J gave up 5 bases; unmatched junction bases: 5. Germline V lookup: CDR1 ENHRY, CDR2 SYGVKD. The CDR3 nucleotides are TGTGCCATCAGTGAGCGGAGACTAGCGGGAGGTACCGGGGAGCTGTTTTTT. Residues: CAISERRLAGGTGELFF.

This chain joins TRBV6-1 and TRBJ1-6; possibly TRBD1 for D (5 bases). The CDR3 loop spans 13 amino acids. Germline values: CDR1 MNHNS, CDR2 SASEGT. The V gene lost 3 bases and the J gene lost 9 bases, with 9 bases spanning the gap. As DNA, the CDR3 is TGTGCCAGCAGTGACAGGGACCGTTCACCCCTCCACTTT. It yields the protein CASSDRDRSPLHF.

The CDR3 DNA sequence: TGCGCCAGCAGCCAAGCCCCATTAAAGACTGGCTCCTACAATGAGCAGTTCTTC. Protein: CASSQAPLKTGSYNEQFF. The J gene is TRBJ2-1, the V gene TRBV4-1, with no clear D. The germline V and J ends were trimmed by 1 base and 0 bases, with 16 bases remaining between them. The germline V gene has CDR1 MGHRA and CDR2 YSYEKL. CDR3 size: 18 residues.

The V call is TRBV11-2, the J call TRBJ2-1, with 7 positions matching TRBD1. This CDR3 is 15 amino acids long. With V trimmed by 5 bases and J by 6 bases, 10 bases remained unmatched. Germline V gene sequence: CDR1 SGHAT, CDR2 FQNNGV. The CDR3: CASSPRTGETNEQFF. CDR3 nucleotides: TGTGCCAGCAGCCCCCGAACAGGGGAAACCAATGAGCAGTTCTTC. Full variable domain (outside the CDR3, taken from reference TRBV11-2 and TRBJ2-1): EAGVAQSPRYKIIEKRQSVAFWCNPISGHATLYWYQQILGQGPKLLIQFQNNGVVDDSQLPKDRFSAERLKGVDSTLKIQPAKLEDSAVYLCASSPRTGETNEQFFGPGTRLTVL.

The rearrangement links TRBV2 to TRBJ2-7, with D tentatively TRBD1 (5 bases). The CDR3 totals 15 residues. CDR1 and CDR2 from the germline V gene are SNHLY and FYNNEI. V lost 3 bases and J 0 bases, leaving 12 bases between the germline ends. CDR3: CASSEPDTHSYEQYF. CDR3 coding DNA: TGTGCCAGCAGTGAGCCGGACACGCACTCCTACGAGCAGTACTTC.

The CDR3 spells CASSQPDRPATNEKLFF. CDR3 in DNA: TGCGCCAGCAGCCAACCGGACAGGCCCGCAACTAATGAAAAACTGTTTTTT. The chain couples TRBV4-1 to TRBJ1-4; 7 bases fit TRBD1. This CDR3 spans 17 amino acids. CDR1 and CDR2 from the germline V gene are MGHRA and YSYEKL. V lost 2 bases and J lost 0; bases outside the gene matches: 6.

In its sample, this clone was seen once. The J gene is TRBJ2-1, the V gene TRBV5-1, with 9 bases that match TRBD2. The V gene end was trimmed by 4 bases and the J gene end by 6 bases; junction bases not matched to a gene: 14. The CDR3 sequence is 17 residues long. Germline-derived CDR1 and CDR2 are SGHRS and YFSETQ. CDR3 amino acids: CASSRSSGSVAGNEQFF. The CDR3, as DNA: TGCGCCAGCAGCCGAAGTAGCGGGAGTGTTGCGGGCAATGAGCAGTTCTTC.

The rearrangement links TRBV18 to TRBJ2-2; a possible D gene is TRBD2 (6 bases). In germline, CDR1 is KGHSH, CDR2 LQKENI. The CDR3 totals 15 residues. With 3 bases removed from V and 4 bases from J, the gap between germline ends came to 12 bases. DNA for the CDR3: TGTGCCAGCTCACCCTGGGGAGGAAGCACCGGGGAGCTGTTTTTT. Translating gives CASSPWGGSTGELFF.

The chain recombines TRBV7-2 with TRBJ1-2, with 9 bases lining up with TRBD1. The CDR3 sequence is 13 residues long. Germline trimming cut 5 bases from V and 12 bases from J; bases unmatched to any gene: 10. Looked up from germline, CDR1 is SGHTA and CDR2 is FQGNSA. CDR3 DNA sequence: TGTGCCAGCAGCCCTAGTAACAGGGGGCTCGACACCTTC. It codes for CASSPSNRGLDTF.